Listed below are T cell receptor beta chains from one sample, sequenced in a study of cytomegalovirus exposure and HLA in healthy donors. TCRdb's copy holds only in-frame clones and misses some; the assay was immunoSEQ multiplex PCR. The profile shows about 240,000 clones, about 90% of them singletons. The sequencing sample was made of PBMCs. These TCRs come from a woman aged 25 to 45 in good health and CMV-seropositive. The CDR3 runs from the conserved cysteine through the conserved F or W.

V gene,J gene,CDR3 protein
TRBV19,TRBJ2-7,CASSKGVGQGPYEQYF
TRBV27,TRBJ1-1,CASSLGGGQGGKVTEAFF
TRBV7-9,TRBJ1-1,CASSRPIGSGTGEAFF
TRBV5-6,TRBJ1-4,CASSRQTGTANEKLFF
TRBV14,TRBJ2-5,CASSQLADQETQYF
TRBV13,TRBJ1-5,CASSERGTANQPQHF
TRBV28,TRBJ1-4,CASSTGTGYNEKLFF
TRBV7-9,TRBJ1-1,CASTSGGTTEAFF
TRBV7-2,TRBJ1-2,CAITGSHYGYTF
TRBV27,TRBJ2-2,CASSLTGLATLFF
TRBV7-2,TRBJ2-1,CASSLHRLAGVYNEQFF
TRBV27,TRBJ1-1,CASRYGQGEAFF
TRBV4-1,TRBJ2-1,CASSQGRDYNEQFF
TRBV6-1,TRBJ1-2,CASRRGGTGDSYTF
TRBV5-1,TRBJ2-1,CASSAGGSGGGYNEQFF
TRBV13,TRBJ2-7,CASSLLGLAGDEQYF
TRBV29-1,TRBJ2-2,CSVTGTGGTGELFF
TRBV30,TRBJ1-3,CAWSRGTGNTIYF
TRBV28,TRBJ2-1,CATHLHNGDEQFF
TRBV5-1,TRBJ2-2,CASSLEPGQGPTGELFF
TRBV5-1,TRBJ1-5,CASSSTGGSNQPQHF
TRBV30,TRBJ2-7,CAWSVGTSYEQYF
TRBV7-2,TRBJ2-2,CASSRVVGRGNGELFF
TRBV7-8,TRBJ1-1,CASRHDREWVHTEAFF
TRBV28,TRBJ2-7,CASSLRGTPAYEQYF
TRBV19,TRBJ2-7,CASSMGLADTYEQYF
TRBV6-1,TRBJ2-1,CASSEGSTSGIDEQFF
TRBV6-5,TRBJ1-1,CASRSTGANTEAFF
TRBV6-5,TRBJ2-2,CASQSTGGFLGELFF
TRBV29-1,TRBJ1-1,CSVRGERSTEAFF
TRBV5-1,TRBJ1-2,CASRKRGGNYGYTF
TRBV4-1,TRBJ2-3,CASSQGGFTGGRTDTQYF
TRBV5-1,TRBJ1-4,CASSLSGGYNEKLFF
TRBV6-5,TRBJ2-2,CASLEGNTGELFF
TRBV27,TRBJ1-4,CASSLFSVVRGEEKLFF
TRBV11-2,TRBJ2-1,CASSLTSGTYNEQFF
TRBV6-5,TRBJ1-1,CASSYVREMNTEAFF
TRBV27,TRBJ1-2,CASSLRWAGSPNYGYTF
TRBV6-1,TRBJ2-3,CASRDRGAQYF
TRBV29-1,TRBJ2-7,CSVVPSGSPEQYF
TRBV7-7,TRBJ2-3,CASSSGTGGSYTQYF
TRBV5-1,TRBJ2-7,CASSLTGTAVYEQYF
TRBV10-3,TRBJ2-1,CAISVTSGNMVGDEQFF
TRBV7-2,TRBJ1-1,CASSFLEGNTEAFF